The 30 T cell receptor beta chains below all came from one sample that was sequenced in a study of CD8 T cells in Susac syndrome. Random hexamers were used to reverse transcribe an amount of roughly 0.45 to 1 ug RNA. MiXCR, run by TCRdb on the immunoSEQ multiplex PCR reads, gives a single entry per CDR3 protein. The sample carries some 190,000 distinct CDR3 sequences, nearly 97% recorded once. The sequencing input was CD4+ T cells from PBMCs. The receptors stem from a human donor with multiple sclerosis.

This clonotype was seen only once. The chain employs TRBV12-3 or TRBV12-4 and TRBJ2-2; D gene unclear. The CDR3 totals 15 residues. Trimming left V 5 bases short and J 3 bases short, with 13 bases between. For the CDR3, the DNA is TGTGCCAGCAGTCCTCATCAATTCGACACCGGGGAGCTGTTTTTT. Protein sequence: CASSPHQFDTGELFF.

V gene TRBV14 combines with J gene TRBJ2-7; D is uncertain. Germline CDR1 reads SGHDN; CDR2 reads FVKESK. The length of the CDR3 is 13 residues. V lost 5 bases and J 0 bases, leaving 8 bases between the germline ends. The CDR3 is CASSFFDSYEQYF. The CDR3 nucleotides read TGTGCCAGCAGCTTTTTTGACTCCTACGAGCAGTACTTC.

This clonotype was detected only once. V and J are TRBV18 and TRBJ1-2; D is undetermined. The germline V and J ends were trimmed by 5 bases and 0 bases, with 16 bases remaining between them. The germline CDR1 and CDR2 sequences are KGHSH and LQKENI. The CDR3 consists of 16 residues. CDR3 nucleotides: TGTGCCAGCTCAGAATCTTTGGGAACCGCTAACTATGGCTACACCTTC. As protein: CASSESLGTANYGYTF. The variable domain in full, with the rest retrieved from reference TRBV18 and TRBJ1-2, is NAGVMQNPRHLVRRRGQEARLRCSPMKGHSHVYWYRQLPEEGLKFMVYLQKENIIDESGMPKERFSAEFPKEGPSILRIQQVVRGDSAAYFCASSESLGTANYGYTFGSGTRLTVV.

The rearrangement joins TRBV27 to TRBJ2-2, with D perhaps matching TRBD1 (6 bases). This CDR3 comprises 14 residues. V gave up 4 bases and J gave up 2 bases, with 8 bases separating them. Germline values: CDR1 MNHEY, CDR2 SMNVEV (reference sequence). The CDR3 nucleotides are TGTGCCAGCAGTTCGGACAGAAACACCGGGGAGCTGTTTTTT. Its translation: CASSSDRNTGELFF.

The CDR3 protein is CAWSGQGARRYTF. The DNA of the CDR3 is TGTGCCTGGAGTGGACAGGGCGCGAGGCGCTACACCTTC. The chain carries TRBV30 and TRBJ1-2; TRBD1 matches at 7 bases. Per the germline V gene, CDR1 is GTSNPN and CDR2 is SVGIG (reference sequence). This CDR3 is built from 13 residues. Trimming removed 1 base from V and 9 bases from J; junction bases left unmatched: 8.

The chain links TRBV20-1 to TRBJ2-1; D gene unclear. Germline lookup yields CDR1 DFQATT and CDR2 SNEGSKA (reference sequence). The V and J ends lost 5 bases and 0 bases respectively, with 14 bases between them. The CDR3 totals 15 residues. The chain's CDR3 is CSAPPIKSSYNEQFF. The CDR3 DNA reads TGCAGTGCTCCTCCGATTAAGAGCTCCTACAATGAGCAGTTCTTC.

This chain uses TRBV27 with TRBJ2-3; 11 positions agree with TRBD2. The junction had 6 bases not matched to a gene; V was cut back by 2 bases and J by 2 bases. The CDR3 runs 17 residues. Germline V gene data show CDR1 as MNHEY and CDR2 as SMNVEV (reference sequence). The CDR3 here is CASSLRASGGTTDTQYF. The CDR3 bases are TGTGCCAGCAGTTTACGGGCTAGCGGGGGGACCACAGATACGCAGTATTTT.

The V gene is TRBV20-1, the J gene TRBJ2-7; TRBD1 aligns across 7 bases. CDR1 and CDR2 from the germline V gene are DFQATT and SNEGSKA (reference sequence). The CDR3 runs to 13 residues. V shed 6 bases, J shed 2 bases, and the junction held 7 bases outside the gene matches. The CDR3 here is CSAWDRHTYEQYF. The CDR3 DNA reads TGCAGTGCCTGGGACAGACACACCTACGAGCAGTACTTC.

V is TRBV29-1 and J is TRBJ1-2; tentative D call: TRBD1 (5 bases). This CDR3 has 13 residues. The germline gives CDR1 SQVTM, CDR2 ANQGSEA. The V and J ends lost 6 bases and 7 bases respectively, with 18 bases between them. CDR3 protein: CSVKIWAGIGYTF. CDR3 sequence (DNA): TGCAGCGTGAAGATCTGGGCAGGGATTGGCTACACCTTC.

The chain is built from TRBV7-3 and TRBJ1-2; no clear D. Per the germline V gene, CDR1 is SGHTA and CDR2 is FQGTGA. The CDR3 contains 16 residues. Trimming shortened V by 5 bases and J by 2 bases, and 18 bases separated the two germline ends. Written as DNA, the CDR3 is TGTGCCAGCAGCCTCAGAGGCAGAGCTATAAACTATGGCTACACCTTC. Amino acids: CASSLRGRAINYGYTF.

The chain couples TRBV4-3 to TRBJ1-2; the match to TRBD1 covers 9 bases. V trimming: 3 bases; J trimming: 5 bases; junction bases outside the gene matches: 7. This CDR3 is built from 15 residues. Germline assignment: CDR1 LGHNA and CDR2 YSLEER. This CDR3 reads CASSQQTGGAYGYTF. CDR3 bases: TGCGCCAGCAGCCAGCAAACAGGGGGCGCTTATGGCTACACCTTC.

The sample holds one count of this clonotype. The rearrangement uses TRBV20-1 and TRBJ1-1; a weak D match, TRBD1 (6 bases). The CDR3 length is 14 residues. V lost 4 bases and J lost 4, with 16 bases in between. The germline V gene has CDR1 DFQATT and CDR2 SNEGSKA (reference sequence). CDR3 protein: CSAIPGVSPTEAFF. The CDR3 DNA follows: TGCAGTGCTATACCAGGGGTCAGTCCCACTGAAGCTTTCTTT.

The rearrangement links TRBV24-1 to TRBJ2-3; no reliable D call. Germline CDR1 is KGHDR and CDR2 is SFDVKD. The ends were cut back, 5 bases at V and 1 base at J, with 6 bases in the middle. The CDR3 runs 13 residues. The CDR3 DNA sequence: TGTGCCACCAGTGCGCAGGGCACAGATACGCAGTATTTT. Amino acid sequence: CATSAQGTDTQYF.

This rearrangement joins TRBV3-1 to TRBJ2-6, with no clear D. This CDR3 spans 17 amino acids. Trimming removed 1 base from V and 2 bases from J, with 12 bases in between. Per the germline V gene, CDR1 is LGHDT and CDR2 is YNNKEL (reference sequence). The CDR3 nucleotides read TGTGCCAGCAGCCAAGGTATTGGCAGAACTGGGGCCAACGTCCTGACTTTC. It translates to CASSQGIGRTGANVLTF.

CDR3 bases: TGCGCCAGCAGCTTGGTGACGTCCAACACAGATACGCAGTATTTT. This gives the protein CASSLVTSNTDTQYF. The V call is TRBV5-1, the J call TRBJ2-3; D gene unclear. The CDR3 spans 15 residues. Trimming shortened V by 0 bases and J by 2 bases, and 10 bases separated the two germline ends. CDR1 is SGHRS, CDR2 YFSETQ, per germline. Filled out from reference TRBV5-1 and TRBJ2-3, the complete variable domain reads KAGVTQTPRYLIKTRGQQVTLSCSPISGHRSVSWYQQTPGQGLQFLFEYFSETQRNKGNFPGRFSGRQFSNSRSEMNVSTLELGDSALYLCASSLVTSNTDTQYFGPGTRLTVL.

V gene TRBV30 combines with J gene TRBJ1-4; possible D gene TRBD1, 5 bases. Trimming removed 1 base from V and 0 bases from J, with 12 bases in between. The CDR3 contains 16 residues. Germline V gene sequence: CDR1 GTSNPN, CDR2 SVGIG (reference sequence). The CDR3 protein is CAWSGLTATTNEKLFF. CDR3 DNA sequence: TGTGCCTGGAGTGGGTTGACAGCCACAACTAATGAAAAACTGTTTTTT.

CDR3 DNA: TGTGCCAGCAGTTACCGGGGGGCACCCTACGAGCAGTACTTC. It specifies CASSYRGAPYEQYF. This rearrangement joins TRBV12-3 or TRBV12-4 to TRBJ2-7, with TRBD2 as a possible D gene (7 bases). Trimming cost V 4 bases and J 2 bases, with 12 bases left between them. The CDR3 totals 14 residues.

The rearrangement uses TRBV6-1 and TRBJ2-3, with D hard to call. Germline loops: CDR1 MNHNS, CDR2 SASEGT. This CDR3 region has 14 residues. The germline V and J ends were trimmed by 7 bases and 5 bases, with 16 bases remaining between them. As DNA, the CDR3 is TGTGCCAGCACCAGGTTCTCATACGAAGATACGCAGTATTTT. Its translation: CASTRFSYEDTQYF.

The chain links TRBV28 to TRBJ1-2, with TRBD1 matching over 8 bases. The CDR3 extends over 18 amino acids. The V gene end was trimmed by 6 bases and the J gene end by 3 bases; junction bases not matched to a gene: 18. The germline gives CDR1 MDHEN, CDR2 SYDVKM. CDR3 nucleotides: TGTGCCAGCAGGTATTACGGATCCGGCGGACAGGGTTACTATGGCTACACCTTC. Residues: CASRYYGSGGQGYYGYTF.

The chain couples TRBV5-1 to TRBJ2-1; 11 nucleotides agree with TRBD1. The CDR3 covers 15 residues. V trimming: 4 bases; J trimming: 5 bases; junction bases outside the gene matches: 5. In germline, CDR1 is SGHRS, CDR2 YFSETQ. The CDR3 reads CASSPGTGGNNEQFF. The CDR3 DNA follows: TGCGCCAGCAGCCCCGGGACAGGGGGTAACAATGAGCAGTTCTTC.

The rearrangement links TRBV9 to TRBJ2-7; D gene unclear. From germline, CDR1 is SGDLS and CDR2 YYNGEE. Trimming took 0 bases from V and 6 from J, leaving 13 bases between them. The CDR3 runs to 14 residues. The CDR3 reads CASSVEPASSEQYF. CDR3 coding DNA: TGTGCCAGCAGCGTAGAGCCAGCGTCAAGCGAGCAGTACTTC.

This chain joins TRBV2 and TRBJ2-7; 9 nucleotides line up with TRBD1. J was trimmed by 0 bases and V by 6 bases; bases with no gene match: 3. CDR3 length equals 14 residues. Germline CDR1 reads SNHLY; CDR2 reads FYNNEI. The CDR3 DNA follows: TGTGCCAGCAGGCGGGACAGGGACTCCTACGAGCAGTACTTC. It yields the protein CASRRDRDSYEQYF. The full variable domain, in which reference TRBV2 and TRBJ2-7 provide the parts outside the CDR3, is EPEVTQTPSHQVTQMGQEVILRCVPISNHLYFYWYRQILGQKVEFLVSFYNNEISEKSEIFDDQFSVERPDGSNFTLKIRSTKLEDSAMYFCASRRDRDSYEQYFGPGTRLTVT.

This clonotype has only a few counts. The chain recombines TRBV5-4 with TRBJ2-3, with 9 bases lining up with TRBD1. V shed 0 bases and J 3 bases; nucleotides not matched to a gene: 2. From germline, CDR1 is SGHNT and CDR2 YYREEE (reference sequence). This CDR3 contains 15 residues. For the CDR3, the DNA is TGTGCCAGCAGCTTGGACAGGGGGCTTACAGATACGCAGTATTTT. The encoded protein is CASSLDRGLTDTQYF. Together with reference TRBV5-4 and TRBJ2-3, the CDR3 gives the full variable domain: ETGVTQSPTHLIKTRGQQVTLRCSSQSGHNTVSWYQQALGQGPQFIFQYYREEENGRGNFPPRFSGLQFPNYSSELNVNALELDDSALYLCASSLDRGLTDTQYFGPGTRLTVL.

V gene TRBV9 combines with J gene TRBJ2-5, with a weak D call TRBD2 (7 bases). Germline CDR1 is SGDLS and CDR2 is YYNGEE. The V end lost 0 bases, the J end lost 4 bases, and 22 bases lay between the germline ends. CDR3 length: 18 amino acids. For the CDR3, the DNA is TGTGCCAGCAGCGTAGGACTTAGCGGGTTCTCACAGGGAGAGACCCAGTACTTC. Protein: CASSVGLSGFSQGETQYF.

The rearrangement joins TRBV28 to TRBJ1-2; 12 bases are a match to TRBD1. Germline assignment: CDR1 MDHEN and CDR2 SYDVKM. The CDR3 contains 14 residues. V was clipped by 4 bases and J by 7 bases; unmatched bases: 4. Here the CDR3 reads CASSYGDRGLGYTF. The CDR3 nucleotides are TGTGCCAGCAGTTACGGGGACAGGGGGCTTGGCTACACCTTC.

This clonotype is a singleton in its sample. This chain links TRBV25-1 with TRBJ2-5; weak D call: TRBD2 (6 bases). Trimming stripped 3 bases from V and 5 bases from J, with 13 bases between. The CDR3 is 14 amino acids. Germline-derived CDR1 and CDR2 are MGHDK and SYGVNS. The CDR3 DNA is TGTGCCAGCAGTGATGAGGGTGGAGGGGAGACCCAGTACTTC. The encoded protein is CASSDEGGGETQYF. Drawing the rest from reference TRBV25-1 and TRBJ2-5, the complete variable domain is EADIYQTPRYLVIGTGKKITLECSQTMGHDKMYWYQQDPGMELHLIHYSYGVNSTEKGDLSSESTVSRIRTEHFPLTLESARPSHTSQYLCASSDEGGGETQYFGPGTRLLVL.

J is TRBJ1-1 and V is TRBV2; weak D call: TRBD1 (5 bases). CDR3 length: 14 residues. V shed 7 bases and J shed 1 base, with 13 bases lying between them. Germline assignment: CDR1 SNHLY and CDR2 FYNNEI. The CDR3 spells CASTGMIKNTEAFF. The DNA of the CDR3 is TGTGCCAGCACAGGGATGATTAAGAACACTGAAGCTTTCTTT.

The rearrangement links TRBV11-2 to TRBJ1-2; D may be TRBD1 (6 bases). V shed 5 bases and J shed 7 bases, with 14 bases lying between them. Germline CDR1 SGHAT, CDR2 FQNNGV. The CDR3 is 13 residues long. This CDR3 reads CASSPRTDLGYTF. In nucleotides, the CDR3 is TGTGCCAGCAGCCCTAGGACAGATCTTGGCTACACCTTC.

This sequence joins TRBV6-6 and TRBJ2-7; 7 bases are a match to TRBD1. The CDR3 has 14 residues. Germline V CDR1 and CDR2: MNHNY, SVGAGI (reference sequence). The J segment lost 4 bases and the V segment lost 5 bases, leaving 8 bases of the junction unmatched. CDR3 sequence: CASSPRQGQYEQYF. The CDR3 DNA reads TGTGCCAGCAGTCCCCGACAGGGCCAATACGAGCAGTACTTC.

This rearrangement joins TRBV15 to TRBJ1-4; no clear D. CDR1 LNHNV and CDR2 YYDKDF come from the germline V gene (reference sequence). This CDR3 is 13 amino acids long. V was pared by 1 base and J by 15 bases, with 15 bases between. Here the CDR3 DNA reads TGTGCCACCAGCAGAGGAAATGGGAGCCCTGTGTTTTTT. Protein product: CATSRGNGSPVFF.